This is a list of T cell receptor beta chains from one sample in a study of cytomegalovirus exposure and HLA in healthy donors. Data came from immunoSEQ multiplex PCR; TCRdb stores just in-frame clones and leaves some out. The table includes fewer than 90,000 clones, approximately 84% detected once. The material sequenced was PBMCs. Receptors originate from a woman aged 18 to 35 in good health and CMV-seropositive. CDR3s include the opening cysteine and the closing phenylalanine or tryptophan. D genes are given only for firm matches. Part of the rows lack a size; the others show once, few, many or a class for expanded clones.

clone_size: -; v_call: TRBV27; d_call: TRBD2; j_call: TRBJ2-1; cdr3_nt: TGTGCCAGCAGCCGGAGCGGGGGTCCCTACAATGAGCAGTTCTTC; cdr3_aa: CASSRSGGPYNEQFF
clone_size: -; v_call: TRBV5-4; d_call: -; j_call: TRBJ2-3; cdr3_nt: TGTGCCAGCGGTACCGGGACTGGAGAGGGTGGTACGCAGTATTTT; cdr3_aa: CASGTGTGEGGTQYF
clone_size: -; v_call: TRBV5-8; d_call: TRBD1; j_call: TRBJ2-2; cdr3_nt: TGTGCCAGCAGCCACAGGGGGGTTAGGCACGCCGGGGAGCTGTTTTTT; cdr3_aa: CASSHRGVRHAGELFF
clone_size: -; v_call: TRBV27; d_call: TRBD1; j_call: TRBJ1-1; cdr3_nt: TGTGCCAGCAGTTTATCTCGGACAGGGAGGTCTGAAGCTTTCTTT; cdr3_aa: CASSLSRTGRSEAFF
clone_size: -; v_call: TRBV30; d_call: TRBD1; j_call: TRBJ1-1; cdr3_nt: TGTGCCTGGACTCTCTCGCTTGGGACAGGGTATGGTAGCGCTGAAGCTTTCTTT; cdr3_aa: CAWTLSLGTGYGSAEAFF
clone_size: -; v_call: TRBV7-2; d_call: -; j_call: TRBJ2-7; cdr3_nt: TGTGCCAGCAGCGCCCAGGGTATGGACGAGCAGTACTTC; cdr3_aa: CASSAQGMDEQYF
clone_size: -; v_call: TRBV5-5; d_call: TRBD1; j_call: TRBJ1-2; cdr3_nt: TGTGCCAGCAGCTTGCAGGGGGCTGTAGCTAACTATGGCTACACCTTC; cdr3_aa: CASSLQGAVANYGYTF
clone_size: -; v_call: TRBV29-1; d_call: -; j_call: TRBJ1-1; cdr3_nt: TGCAGCGCCTTTTCACAGGGCACTGAAGCTTTCTTT; cdr3_aa: CSAFSQGTEAFF
clone_size: once; v_call: TRBV2; d_call: -; j_call: TRBJ2-3; cdr3_nt: TGTGCCAGCAGTGGAGCCCGGCGGGACAGACCCACCTATACGCAGTATTTT; cdr3_aa: CASSGARRDRPTYTQYF
clone_size: -; v_call: TRBV27; d_call: TRBD2; j_call: TRBJ2-2; cdr3_nt: TGTGCCAGCAGTTCGGTCGGTAGCGGGGGGACCGGGGAGCTGTTTTTT; cdr3_aa: CASSSVGSGGTGELFF
clone_size: -; v_call: TRBV4-3; d_call: -; j_call: TRBJ1-2; cdr3_nt: TGCGCCAGCAGCCAACGGATGGGACTTGACCATGGCTACACCTTC; cdr3_aa: CASSQRMGLDHGYTF
clone_size: -; v_call: TRBV15; d_call: TRBD1; j_call: TRBJ1-1; cdr3_nt: TGTGCCACCAGCAGAGATAAGGGACAGGGGCCACCTGCAGCTTTCTTT; cdr3_aa: CATSRDKGQGPPAAFF
clone_size: -; v_call: TRBV11-3; d_call: -; j_call: TRBJ2-7; cdr3_nt: TGTGCCAGCAGCTTAGGAGATACCAGGGACGAGCAGTACTTC; cdr3_aa: CASSLGDTRDEQYF
clone_size: -; v_call: TRBV6-6; d_call: TRBD2; j_call: TRBJ2-7; cdr3_nt: TGTGCCAGCAGTCCAGCGGGGGGAACCTACGAGCAGTACTTC; cdr3_aa: CASSPAGGTYEQYF
clone_size: few; v_call: TRBV9; d_call: TRBD1; j_call: TRBJ2-1; cdr3_nt: TGTGCCAGCAGCGTAGCGACAGGGCTTTTCCACAATGAGCAGTTCTTC; cdr3_aa: CASSVATGLFHNEQFF
clone_size: -; v_call: TRBV5-5; d_call: -; j_call: TRBJ1-4; cdr3_nt: TGTGCCAGCAGCTGGACGACAGAGAGAAATGAAAAACTGTTTTTT; cdr3_aa: CASSWTTERNEKLFF
clone_size: -; v_call: TRBV7-9; d_call: TRBD1; j_call: TRBJ2-1; cdr3_nt: TGTGCCAGCACTCCCGGGACAGGGTATTACAATGAGCAGTTCTTC; cdr3_aa: CASTPGTGYYNEQFF
clone_size: -; v_call: TRBV9; d_call: TRBD1; j_call: TRBJ1-3; cdr3_nt: TGTGCCAGCAAACAGGGGGCCGGTGGAAACACCATATATTTT; cdr3_aa: CASKQGAGGNTIYF
clone_size: -; v_call: TRBV10-3; d_call: -; j_call: TRBJ1-1; cdr3_nt: TGTGCCATCAGTGAATCGGGTCTGAACACTGAAGCTTTCTTT; cdr3_aa: CAISESGLNTEAFF
clone_size: once; v_call: TRBV4-1; d_call: -; j_call: TRBJ1-5; cdr3_nt: TGCGCCAGCAGCCAAGACAGGGAATGGGGGCCCCAGCATTTT; cdr3_aa: CASSQDREWGPQHF
clone_size: once; v_call: TRBV7-7; d_call: TRBD2; j_call: TRBJ2-2; cdr3_nt: TGTGCCAGCAGCTTACGGGGGGATACCACCGGGGAGCTGTTTTTT; cdr3_aa: CASSLRGDTTGELFF
clone_size: -; v_call: TRBV4-3; d_call: -; j_call: TRBJ2-7; cdr3_nt: TGCGCCAGCAGCCAGGCGGACGGAAGGGGGGGAAGCTACGAGCAGTACTTC; cdr3_aa: CASSQADGRGGSYEQYF
clone_size: -; v_call: TRBV15; d_call: -; j_call: TRBJ2-3; cdr3_nt: TGTGCCACCAGCAGAGGGGCGACTCGGGGTTCGGATACGCAGTATTTT; cdr3_aa: CATSRGATRGSDTQYF
clone_size: -; v_call: TRBV10-3; d_call: -; j_call: TRBJ1-1; cdr3_nt: TGTGCCATCAGTGAAGGGGTCCTGAACACTGAAGCTTTCTTT; cdr3_aa: CAISEGVLNTEAFF
clone_size: -; v_call: TRBV10-3; d_call: -; j_call: TRBJ1-1; cdr3_nt: TGTGCCATCAGTGAGTCTGGGGGCGGGACTGAAGCTTTCTTT; cdr3_aa: CAISESGGGTEAFF
clone_size: -; v_call: TRBV11-2; d_call: -; j_call: TRBJ1-1; cdr3_nt: TGTGCCAGCAGCTTAGACGGGGGAAGCGCTGAAGCTTTCTTT; cdr3_aa: CASSLDGGSAEAFF
clone_size: few; v_call: TRBV28; d_call: -; j_call: TRBJ1-5; cdr3_nt: TGTGCCAGCAGTTCACCGACTGAGTCCCAGCCCCAGCATTTT; cdr3_aa: CASSSPTESQPQHF
clone_size: -; v_call: TRBV28; d_call: -; j_call: TRBJ2-1; cdr3_nt: TGTGCCAGCAGTTTTGGACGACGGGGTGCCTACAATGAGCAGTTCTTC; cdr3_aa: CASSFGRRGAYNEQFF
clone_size: -; v_call: TRBV19; d_call: TRBD1; j_call: TRBJ1-2; cdr3_nt: TGTGCCAGTAGAGGGGACCGTGGACAGGGGAACTATGGCTACACCTTC; cdr3_aa: CASRGDRGQGNYGYTF
clone_size: -; v_call: TRBV7-9; d_call: -; j_call: TRBJ1-6; cdr3_nt: TGTGCCAGCAGCTTTGACGGAGATAATTCACCCCTCCACTTT; cdr3_aa: CASSFDGDNSPLHF
clone_size: once; v_call: TRBV5-8; d_call: TRBD1; j_call: TRBJ1-1; cdr3_nt: TGTGCCAGCAGCGAGGAGGGGGCAAACACTGAAGCTTTCTTT; cdr3_aa: CASSEEGANTEAFF
clone_size: -; v_call: TRBV6-5; d_call: TRBD1; j_call: TRBJ2-2; cdr3_nt: TGTGCCAGCAGACTGGACAGGAAGAACACCGGGGAGCTGTTTTTT; cdr3_aa: CASRLDRKNTGELFF
clone_size: -; v_call: TRBV2; d_call: TRBD2; j_call: TRBJ2-1; cdr3_nt: TGTGCCAGCAGTAAACTAGCGGGGTTTACGGGAGAGCAGTTCTTC; cdr3_aa: CASSKLAGFTGEQFF
clone_size: -; v_call: TRBV29-1; d_call: -; j_call: TRBJ2-7; cdr3_nt: TGCAGCGTTGGTTCAGGGTCCCACGAGCAGTACTTC; cdr3_aa: CSVGSGSHEQYF
clone_size: -; v_call: TRBV2; d_call: -; j_call: TRBJ2-6; cdr3_nt: TGTGCCAGCAGGCCCTCCACGGGGTCTGGGGCCAACGTCCTGACTTTC; cdr3_aa: CASRPSTGSGANVLTF
clone_size: -; v_call: TRBV27; d_call: -; j_call: TRBJ2-7; cdr3_nt: TGTGCCAGCAGTTGGGGGCCCGAGTCAGACTCCTACGAGCAGTACTTC; cdr3_aa: CASSWGPESDSYEQYF
clone_size: -; v_call: TRBV5-1; d_call: -; j_call: TRBJ2-5; cdr3_nt: TGCGCCAGCAGCTTAGGAGGGTTGAGGGAGACCCAGTACTTC; cdr3_aa: CASSLGGLRETQYF
clone_size: -; v_call: TRBV7-6; d_call: -; j_call: TRBJ2-5; cdr3_nt: TGTGCCAGCAGCTTAGCGGCAGGGCAAGAGACCCAGTACTTC; cdr3_aa: CASSLAAGQETQYF
clone_size: -; v_call: TRBV29-1; d_call: -; j_call: TRBJ2-7; cdr3_nt: TGCAGCGTTGCGGGCCACGAGGGCGAGCAGTACTTC; cdr3_aa: CSVAGHEGEQYF
clone_size: -; v_call: TRBV10-1; d_call: -; j_call: TRBJ1-1; cdr3_nt: TGCGCCAGCAGTGAGAAGACAGGCATGAACACTGAAGCTTTCTTT; cdr3_aa: CASSEKTGMNTEAFF
clone_size: -; v_call: TRBV11-3; d_call: -; j_call: TRBJ1-1; cdr3_nt: TGTGCCAGCAGCTCCCAGGGTGCAAGTACTGAAGCTTTCTTT; cdr3_aa: CASSSQGASTEAFF
clone_size: -; v_call: TRBV6-1; d_call: -; j_call: TRBJ2-7; cdr3_nt: TGTGCCACTAAGACAGGACAGCTCGGCTACGAGCAGTACTTC; cdr3_aa: CATKTGQLGYEQYF
clone_size: -; v_call: TRBV9; d_call: TRBD1; j_call: TRBJ1-2; cdr3_nt: TGTGCCAGCAGCGTGGGACAGTTTGGAAACGTTAATGGCTACACCTTC; cdr3_aa: CASSVGQFGNVNGYTF
clone_size: once; v_call: TRBV11-2; d_call: -; j_call: TRBJ2-7; cdr3_nt: TGTGCCAGCAGCGGAGGGATAGGGCAGACCTACGAGCAGTACTTC; cdr3_aa: CASSGGIGQTYEQYF
clone_size: -; v_call: TRBV6-1; d_call: TRBD2; j_call: TRBJ2-5; cdr3_nt: TGTGCCAGCGGGAGATTAGCGGGGAACCAAGAGACCCAGTACTTC; cdr3_aa: CASGRLAGNQETQYF
clone_size: -; v_call: TRBV14; d_call: TRBD1; j_call: TRBJ2-1; cdr3_nt: TGTGCCAGCAGCCTTTCCGGGACAGTAGCCTACAATGAGCAGTTCTTC; cdr3_aa: CASSLSGTVAYNEQFF
clone_size: -; v_call: TRBV6-1; d_call: -; j_call: TRBJ1-2; cdr3_nt: TGTGCCAGCAGTGAGTTGGATGGCGGCTACTATGGCTACACCTTC; cdr3_aa: CASSELDGGYYGYTF
clone_size: -; v_call: TRBV30; d_call: -; j_call: TRBJ2-3; cdr3_nt: TGTGCCTGGGGGGCCGGCGGAACGCAGTATTTT; cdr3_aa: CAWGAGGTQYF
clone_size: -; v_call: TRBV5-3; d_call: TRBD1; j_call: TRBJ2-7; cdr3_nt: TGTGCCAGAACCCAGGGGGCGTCCTCCTACGAGCAGTACTTC; cdr3_aa: CARTQGASSYEQYF
clone_size: -; v_call: TRBV28; d_call: -; j_call: TRBJ2-3; cdr3_nt: TGTGCCAGCAGTTTATGGCAGGCCGCAGATACGCAGTATTTT; cdr3_aa: CASSLWQAADTQYF
clone_size: -; v_call: TRBV6-5; d_call: -; j_call: TRBJ1-4; cdr3_nt: TGTGCCAGCAGTTCGGTCGGTGAAAAACTGTTTTTT; cdr3_aa: CASSSVGEKLFF
clone_size: -; v_call: TRBV2; d_call: -; j_call: TRBJ2-7; cdr3_nt: TGTGCCAGCAGTGAAGCGCGGCAGCTCTACGAGCAGTACTTC; cdr3_aa: CASSEARQLYEQYF
clone_size: -; v_call: TRBV10-3; d_call: -; j_call: TRBJ1-6; cdr3_nt: TGTGCCATCACGGCGGGACTCTTGGATTCACCCCTCCACTTT; cdr3_aa: CAITAGLLDSPLHF